Listed here are 5 T cell receptor beta chains from one sample, sequenced in a study of blood T cell repertoires in COVID-19. Clones were read by immunoSEQ multiplex PCR, and TCRdb kept only the in-frame ones, dropping some. Here the sample spans just over 95,000 clones, 70% to 90% being singletons. Sample: peripheral blood. The receptors were sampled from a man aged 55 to 70 with acute or convalescent COVID-19.

The chain carries TRBV9 and TRBJ2-6; tentative D call: TRBD1 (6 bases). CDR3 length equals 15 residues. In germline, CDR1 is SGDLS, CDR2 YYNGEE. V shed 3 bases and J shed 2 bases, with 9 bases lying between them. CDR3 coding DNA: TGTGCCAGCAGCGCAACAGGGACTGGGGCCAACGTCCTGACTTTC. Protein sequence: CASSATGTGANVLTF.

This rearrangement joins TRBV7-8 to TRBJ1-4; 7 positions match TRBD1. The germline CDR1 and CDR2 sequences are SGHVS and FQNEAQ. This CDR3 is built from 15 residues. Unmatched junction bases numbered 8, after V lost 5 bases and J lost 5 bases. CDR3 amino acids: CASSDRGGFNEKLFF. The DNA of the CDR3 is TGTGCCAGCAGCGACCGAGGGGGCTTCAATGAAAAACTGTTTTTT.

The chain carries TRBV11-3 and TRBJ1-1, with D uncertain. This CDR3 comprises 14 residues. Germline assignment: CDR1 SGHNT and CDR2 YENEEA. Between the trimmed V and J ends, which lost 6 bases and 1 base, there was a span of 12 bases. The CDR3 region is CASRQKRQNTEAFF. The CDR3 DNA is TGTGCCAGCAGACAAAAGCGTCAGAACACTGAAGCTTTCTTT.

The J gene is TRBJ2-2, the V gene TRBV5-1; possibly TRBD2 for D (6 bases). This CDR3 region has 16 residues. With 0 bases removed from V and 4 bases from J, the gap between germline ends came to 13 bases. CDR1 is SGHRS and CDR2 is YFSETQ in the germline V gene. For the CDR3, the DNA is TGCGCCAGCAGCTTGGAGTCGGGAGTGGCCACCGGGGAGCTGTTTTTT. It codes for CASSLESGVATGELFF.

DNA for the CDR3: TGCGCCAGCAGCTCCGACGCCCGGGGCACTGAAGCTTTCTTT. This codes for CASSSDARGTEAFF. The chain carries TRBV5-1 and TRBJ1-1; D gene unclear. The CDR3 runs 14 residues. Deletions cut 3 bases from V and 4 bases from J, with 13 bases between. CDR1 and CDR2 (germline): SGHRS, YFSETQ.